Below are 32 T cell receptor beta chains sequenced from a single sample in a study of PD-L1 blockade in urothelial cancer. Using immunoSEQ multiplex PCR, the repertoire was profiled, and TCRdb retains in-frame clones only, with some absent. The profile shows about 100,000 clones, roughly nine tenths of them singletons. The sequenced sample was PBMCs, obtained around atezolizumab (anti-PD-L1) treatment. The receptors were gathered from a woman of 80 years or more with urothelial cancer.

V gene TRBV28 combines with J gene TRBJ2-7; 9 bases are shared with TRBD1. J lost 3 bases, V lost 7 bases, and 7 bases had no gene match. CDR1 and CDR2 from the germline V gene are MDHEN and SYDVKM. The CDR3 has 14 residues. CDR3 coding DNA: TGTGCCAGCAACCGCCGGGACAGGGACTACGAGCAGTACTTC. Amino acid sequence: CASNRRDRDYEQYF.

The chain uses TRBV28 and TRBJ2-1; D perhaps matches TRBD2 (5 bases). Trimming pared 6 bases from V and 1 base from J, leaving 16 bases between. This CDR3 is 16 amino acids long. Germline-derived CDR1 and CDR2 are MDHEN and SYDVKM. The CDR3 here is CASRSTDSSSYNEQFF. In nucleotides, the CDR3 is TGTGCCAGCAGATCAACGGACTCCTCTTCCTACAATGAGCAGTTCTTC.

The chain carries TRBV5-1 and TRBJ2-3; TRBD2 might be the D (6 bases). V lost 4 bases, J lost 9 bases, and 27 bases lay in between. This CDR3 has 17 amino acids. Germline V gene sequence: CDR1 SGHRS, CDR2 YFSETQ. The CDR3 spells CASSPGGLHQGEETQYF. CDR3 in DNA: TGCGCCAGCAGCCCTGGGGGACTCCATCAGGGCGAGGAAACGCAGTATTTT. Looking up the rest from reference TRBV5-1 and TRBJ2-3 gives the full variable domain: KAGVTQTPRYLIKTRGQQVTLSCSPISGHRSVSWYQQTPGQGLQFLFEYFSETQRNKGNFPGRFSGRQFSNSRSEMNVSTLELGDSALYLCASSPGGLHQGEETQYFGPGTRLTVL.

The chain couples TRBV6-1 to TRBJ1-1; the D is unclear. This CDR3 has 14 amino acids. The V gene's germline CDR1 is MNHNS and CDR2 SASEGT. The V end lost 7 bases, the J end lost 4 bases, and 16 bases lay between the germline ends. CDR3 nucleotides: TGTGCCAGCATCGGAGGAGGAGTTGGCACTGAAGCTTTCTTT. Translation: CASIGGGVGTEAFF.

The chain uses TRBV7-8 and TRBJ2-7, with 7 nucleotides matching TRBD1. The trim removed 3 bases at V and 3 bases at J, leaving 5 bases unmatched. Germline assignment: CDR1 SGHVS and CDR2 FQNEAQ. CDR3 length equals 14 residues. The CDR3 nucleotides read TGTGCCAGCAGCTTTGGGAACAGGGGCTACGAGCAGTACTTC. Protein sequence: CASSFGNRGYEQYF.

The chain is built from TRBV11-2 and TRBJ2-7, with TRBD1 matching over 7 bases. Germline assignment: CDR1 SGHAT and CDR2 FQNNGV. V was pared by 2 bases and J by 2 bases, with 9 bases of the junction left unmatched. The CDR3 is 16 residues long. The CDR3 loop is CASSLRPGQPTYEQYF. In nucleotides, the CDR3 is TGTGCCAGCAGCTTACGCCCGGGACAGCCGACCTACGAGCAGTACTTC.

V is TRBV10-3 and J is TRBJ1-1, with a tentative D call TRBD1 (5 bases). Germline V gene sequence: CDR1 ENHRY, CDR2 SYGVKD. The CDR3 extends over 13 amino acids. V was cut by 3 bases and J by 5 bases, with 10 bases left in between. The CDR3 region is CAISEGVGTEAFF. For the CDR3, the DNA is TGTGCCATCAGTGAAGGGGTCGGTACTGAAGCTTTCTTT.

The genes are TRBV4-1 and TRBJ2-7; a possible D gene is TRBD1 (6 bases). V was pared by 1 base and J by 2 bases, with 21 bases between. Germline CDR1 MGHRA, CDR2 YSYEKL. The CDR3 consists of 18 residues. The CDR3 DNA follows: TGCGCCAGCAGCCAAGGACAGGTCACAAGCGGTCCAGCCTACGAGCAGTACTTC. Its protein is CASSQGQVTSGPAYEQYF.

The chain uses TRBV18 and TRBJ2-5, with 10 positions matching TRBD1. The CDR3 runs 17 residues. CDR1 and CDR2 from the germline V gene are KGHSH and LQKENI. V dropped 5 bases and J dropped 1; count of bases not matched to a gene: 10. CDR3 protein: CASSNRQGTGVQETQYF. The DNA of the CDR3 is TGTGCCAGCTCAAACAGACAAGGGACAGGGGTCCAAGAGACCCAGTACTTC.

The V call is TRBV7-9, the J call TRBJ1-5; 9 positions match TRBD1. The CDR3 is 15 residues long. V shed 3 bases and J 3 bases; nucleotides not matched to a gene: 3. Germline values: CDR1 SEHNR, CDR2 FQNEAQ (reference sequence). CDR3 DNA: TGTGCCAGCAGCTTGACAGGGGGGGACAATCAGCCCCAGCATTTT. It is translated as CASSLTGGDNQPQHF.

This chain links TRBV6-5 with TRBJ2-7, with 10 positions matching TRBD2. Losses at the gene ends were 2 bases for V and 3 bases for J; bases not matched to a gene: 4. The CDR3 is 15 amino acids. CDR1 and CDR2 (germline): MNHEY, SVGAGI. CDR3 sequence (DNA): TGTGCCAGCAGTTACACTAGCGGGACTATCTACGAGCAGTACTTC. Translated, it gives CASSYTSGTIYEQYF.

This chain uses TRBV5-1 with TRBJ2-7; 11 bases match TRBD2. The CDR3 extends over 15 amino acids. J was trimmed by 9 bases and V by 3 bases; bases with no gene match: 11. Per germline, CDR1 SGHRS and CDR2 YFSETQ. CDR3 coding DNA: TGCGCCAGCAGCTCAATAGCGGGAGGGCCCGTTGGGCAGTACTTC. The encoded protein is CASSSIAGGPVGQYF.

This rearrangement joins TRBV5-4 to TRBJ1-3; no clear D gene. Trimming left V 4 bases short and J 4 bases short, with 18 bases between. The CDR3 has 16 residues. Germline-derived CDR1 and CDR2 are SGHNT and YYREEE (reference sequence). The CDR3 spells CASSGGKQLTGNTIYF. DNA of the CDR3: TGTGCCAGCAGCGGTGGTAAACAGCTTACAGGAAACACCATATATTTT.

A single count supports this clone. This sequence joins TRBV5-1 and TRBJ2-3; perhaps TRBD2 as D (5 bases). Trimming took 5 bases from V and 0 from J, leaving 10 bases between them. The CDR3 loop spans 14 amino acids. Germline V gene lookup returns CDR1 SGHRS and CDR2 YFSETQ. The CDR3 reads CASRRSGSTDTQYF. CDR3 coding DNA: TGCGCCAGCAGAAGGAGCGGAAGCACAGATACGCAGTATTTT.

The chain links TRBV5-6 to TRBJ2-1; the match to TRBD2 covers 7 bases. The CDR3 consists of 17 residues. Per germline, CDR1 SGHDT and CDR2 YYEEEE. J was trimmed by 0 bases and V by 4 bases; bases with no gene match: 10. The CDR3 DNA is TGTGCCAGCAGCCCGGTCGGGCGGGAGAGCTCCTACAATGAGCAGTTCTTC. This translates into CASSPVGRESSYNEQFF. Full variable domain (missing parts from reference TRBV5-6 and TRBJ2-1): DAGVTQSPTHLIKTRGQQVTLRCSPKSGHDTVSWYQQALGQGPQFIFQYYEEEERQRGNFPDRFSGHQFPNYSSELNVNALLLGDSALYLCASSPVGRESSYNEQFFGPGTRLTVL.

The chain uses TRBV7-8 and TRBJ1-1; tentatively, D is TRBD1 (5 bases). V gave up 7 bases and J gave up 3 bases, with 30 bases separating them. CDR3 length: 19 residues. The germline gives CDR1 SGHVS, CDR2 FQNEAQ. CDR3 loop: CASTSLPPFQGVKDTEAFF. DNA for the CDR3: TGTGCCAGCACTTCACTGCCCCCCTTCCAGGGCGTGAAGGACACTGAAGCTTTCTTT.

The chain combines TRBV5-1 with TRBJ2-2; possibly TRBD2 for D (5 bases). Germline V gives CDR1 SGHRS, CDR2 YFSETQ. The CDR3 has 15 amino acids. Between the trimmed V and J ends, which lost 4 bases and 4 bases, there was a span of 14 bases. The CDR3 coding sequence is TGCGCCAGCAGCCCAAGCGGAAGGACCACCGGGGAGCTGTTTTTT. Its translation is CASSPSGRTTGELFF.

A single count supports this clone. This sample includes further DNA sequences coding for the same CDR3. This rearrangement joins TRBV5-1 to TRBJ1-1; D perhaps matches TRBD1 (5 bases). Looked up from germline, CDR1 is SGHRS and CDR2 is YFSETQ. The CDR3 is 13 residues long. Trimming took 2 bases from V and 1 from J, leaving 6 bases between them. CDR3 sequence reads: CASSFQGNTEAFF. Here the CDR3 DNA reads TGCGCCAGCAGCTTCCAGGGGAACACTGAAGCTTTCTTT.

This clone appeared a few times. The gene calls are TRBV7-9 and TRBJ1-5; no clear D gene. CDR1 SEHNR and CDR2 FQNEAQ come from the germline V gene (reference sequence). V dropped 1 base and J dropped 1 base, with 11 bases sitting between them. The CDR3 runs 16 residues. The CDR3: CASSLGPTWSNQPQHF. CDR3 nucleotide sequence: TGTGCCAGCAGCTTAGGTCCAACTTGGAGCAATCAGCCCCAGCATTTT.

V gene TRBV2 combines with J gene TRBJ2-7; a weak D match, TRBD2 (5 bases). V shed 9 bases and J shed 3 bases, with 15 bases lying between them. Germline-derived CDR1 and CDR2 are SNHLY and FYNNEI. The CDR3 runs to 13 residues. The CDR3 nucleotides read TGTGCCAGTCGTCGCGGTAGCGACTACGAGCAGTACTTC. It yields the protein CASRRGSDYEQYF.

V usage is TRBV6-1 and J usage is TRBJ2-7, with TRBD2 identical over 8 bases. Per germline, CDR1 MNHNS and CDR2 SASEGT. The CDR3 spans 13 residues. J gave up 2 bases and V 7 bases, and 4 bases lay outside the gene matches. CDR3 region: CASMREAPYEQYF. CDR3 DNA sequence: TGTGCCAGCATGCGGGAGGCCCCCTACGAGCAGTACTTC.

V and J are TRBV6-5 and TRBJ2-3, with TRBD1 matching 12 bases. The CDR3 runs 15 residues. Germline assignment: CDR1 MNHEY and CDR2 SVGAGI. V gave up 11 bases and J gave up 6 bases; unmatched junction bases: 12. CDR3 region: CASWDRGPSLDTQYF. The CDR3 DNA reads TGTGCCTCTTGGGACAGGGGGCCCTCCCTGGATACGCAGTATTTT.

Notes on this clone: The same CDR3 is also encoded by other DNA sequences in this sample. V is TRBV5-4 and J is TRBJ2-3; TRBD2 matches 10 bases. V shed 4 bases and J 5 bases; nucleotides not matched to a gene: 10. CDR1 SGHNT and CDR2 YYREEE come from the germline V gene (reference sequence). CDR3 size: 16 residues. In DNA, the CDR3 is TGTGCCAGCAGCCCGGGGCTAGCGGGAGTACGAGATACGCAGTATTTT. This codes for CASSPGLAGVRDTQYF.

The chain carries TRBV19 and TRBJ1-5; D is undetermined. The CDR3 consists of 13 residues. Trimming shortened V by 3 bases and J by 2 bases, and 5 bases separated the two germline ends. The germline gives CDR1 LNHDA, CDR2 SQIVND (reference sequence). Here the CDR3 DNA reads TGTGCCAGTAGTATCCATGGCAATCAGCCCCAGCATTTT. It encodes CASSIHGNQPQHF.

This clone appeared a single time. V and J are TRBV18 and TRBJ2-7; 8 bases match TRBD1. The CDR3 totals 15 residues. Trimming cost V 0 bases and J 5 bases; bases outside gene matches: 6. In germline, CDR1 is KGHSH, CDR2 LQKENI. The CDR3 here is CASSPPMTGAHEQYF. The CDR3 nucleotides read TGTGCCAGCTCACCACCGATGACAGGGGCACACGAGCAGTACTTC. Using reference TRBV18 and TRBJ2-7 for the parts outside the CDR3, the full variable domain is NAGVMQNPRHLVRRRGQEARLRCSPMKGHSHVYWYRQLPEEGLKFMVYLQKENIIDESGMPKERFSAEFPKEGPSILRIQQVVRGDSAAYFCASSPPMTGAHEQYFGPGTRLTVT.

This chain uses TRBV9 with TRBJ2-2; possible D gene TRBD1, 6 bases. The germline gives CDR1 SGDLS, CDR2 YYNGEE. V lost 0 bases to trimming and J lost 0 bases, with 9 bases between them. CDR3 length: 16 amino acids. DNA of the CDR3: TGTGCCAGCAGCGTAGTTACAGGGCCGAACACCGGGGAGCTGTTTTTT. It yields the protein CASSVVTGPNTGELFF.

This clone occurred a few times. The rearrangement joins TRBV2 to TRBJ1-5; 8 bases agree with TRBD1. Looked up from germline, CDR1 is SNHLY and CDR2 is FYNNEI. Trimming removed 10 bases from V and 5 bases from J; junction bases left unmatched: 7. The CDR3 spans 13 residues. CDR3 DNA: TGTGCCACCGGACAGGGAAGAGATCAGCCCCAGCATTTT. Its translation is CATGQGRDQPQHF.

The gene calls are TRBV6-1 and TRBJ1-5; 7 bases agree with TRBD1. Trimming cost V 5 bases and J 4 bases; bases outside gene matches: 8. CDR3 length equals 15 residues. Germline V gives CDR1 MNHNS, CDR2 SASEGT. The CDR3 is CASSFNRGTNQPQHF. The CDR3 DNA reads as TGTGCCAGCAGTTTTAACAGGGGAACGAATCAGCCCCAGCATTTT.

In DNA form, the CDR3 reads TGTGCCAGCAGTACCCTTATTATAGCGGGAAACTACGAGCAGTACTTC. Translating it yields CASSTLIIAGNYEQYF. V is TRBV6-6 and J is TRBJ2-7; TRBD2 matches 8 bases. V shed 5 bases, J shed 3 bases, and the junction held 12 bases outside the gene matches. The CDR3 contains 16 residues. Germline V gene data show CDR1 as MNHNY and CDR2 as SVGAGI (reference sequence).

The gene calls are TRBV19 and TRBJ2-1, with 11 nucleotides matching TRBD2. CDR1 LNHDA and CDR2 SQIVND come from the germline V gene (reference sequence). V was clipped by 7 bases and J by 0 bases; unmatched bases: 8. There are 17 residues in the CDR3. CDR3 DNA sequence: TGTGCCAGTACTAATCGCGGACTAGCGGGCTCCTACAATGAGCAGTTCTTC. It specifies CASTNRGLAGSYNEQFF.

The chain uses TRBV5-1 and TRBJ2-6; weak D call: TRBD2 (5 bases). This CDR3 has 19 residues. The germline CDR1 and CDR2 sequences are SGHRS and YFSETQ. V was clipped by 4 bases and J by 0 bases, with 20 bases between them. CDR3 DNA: TGCGCCAGCAGCCCGGGGTCGGCCAGTATAGCCTCTGGGGCCAACGTCCTGACTTTC. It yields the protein CASSPGSASIASGANVLTF.

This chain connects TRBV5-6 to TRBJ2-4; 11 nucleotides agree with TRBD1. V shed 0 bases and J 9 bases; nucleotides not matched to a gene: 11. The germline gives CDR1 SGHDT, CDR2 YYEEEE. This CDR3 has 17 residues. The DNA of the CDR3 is TGTGCCAGCAGCTTGGGGTCCGGGACAGGGGGTGGGGGCATTCAGTACTTC. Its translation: CASSLGSGTGGGGIQYF.